The 28 T cell receptor beta chains listed next were all sequenced from one sample in a study of response to subunit inactivated influenza vaccine. TCRdb fed the RT-PCR reads into MiXCR, producing one record per CDR3 protein. The sample holds about 780,000 distinct CDR3 sequences, around 18% seen once. The sample was PBMCs from blood, taken roughly 5 days after vaccination. Receptors originate from a middle-aged man who received an inactivated influenza vaccine.

In its sample, this clonotype was seen many times. This chain uses TRBV28 with TRBJ2-1; 14 nucleotides agree with TRBD2. The CDR3 covers 16 residues. Trimming took 6 bases from V and 15 from J; bases not matched to a gene: 16. The germline V gene has CDR1 MDHEN and CDR2 SYDVKM. The CDR3 protein is CASSMTSGRAYERGFF. DNA for the CDR3: TGTGCCAGCAGCATGACTAGCGGGAGGGCCTATGAGAGGGGGTTCTTC. Drawing the rest from reference TRBV28 and TRBJ2-1, the complete variable domain is DVKVTQSSRYLVKRTGEKVFLECVQDMDHENMFWYRQDPGLGLRLIYFSYDVKMKEKGDIPEGYSVSREKKERFSLILESASTNQTSMYLCASSMTSGRAYERGFFGPGTRLTVL.

J is TRBJ2-5 and V is TRBV11-2, with 12 bases fitting TRBD2. CDR3 length equals 19 residues. Germline V gene data show CDR1 as SGHAT and CDR2 as FQNNGV. Germline trimming cut 6 bases from V and 1 base from J; bases unmatched to any gene: 15. CDR3 DNA sequence: TGTGCCAGCAGTAAACAGACTAGCGGGAGCCCCCCGGGCCAAGAGACCCAGTACTTC. Its translation: CASSKQTSGSPPGQETQYF.

This clonotype was counted ten times or more. The chain combines TRBV12-3 or TRBV12-4 with TRBJ2-5; D not resolved. V was shortened by 3 bases and J by 1 base, with 9 bases between the two germline ends. The CDR3 is 14 residues long. The CDR3, as DNA: TGTGCCAGCAGTTTCTCAGGACCCCAAGAGACCCAGTACTTC. Amino acid sequence: CASSFSGPQETQYF.

V and J are TRBV7-9 and TRBJ2-1, with D perhaps matching TRBD2 (5 bases). This CDR3 has 15 residues. CDR1 and CDR2 from the germline V gene are SEHNR and FQNEAQ (reference sequence). V lost 1 base and J lost 8, with 15 bases in between. For the CDR3, the DNA is TGTGCCAGCAGCTTAGGGCCGACTCATAGCGATGAGCAGTTCTTC. This sequence encodes CASSLGPTHSDEQFF.

In its sample, this clonotype was seen many times. V usage is TRBV24-1 and J usage is TRBJ2-1; 8 bases match TRBD2. The CDR3 has 16 amino acids. The V segment lost 3 bases and the J segment 0 bases; nucleotides outside the gene matches: 3. CDR1 is KGHDR, CDR2 SFDVKD, per germline. CDR3 sequence reads: CATSDPSGSSYNEQFF. CDR3 sequence (DNA): TGTGCCACCAGTGATCCCAGCGGGAGCTCCTACAATGAGCAGTTCTTC.

This clonotype was seen at least ten times. The V gene is TRBV7-2, the J gene TRBJ1-1; D is unresolved. V was pared by 2 bases and J by 0 bases, with 10 bases between. Germline-derived CDR1 and CDR2 are SGHTA and FQGNSA. This CDR3 region has 15 residues. DNA for the CDR3: TGTGCCAGCAGCTTAAATTCAGGATTGAACACTGAAGCTTTCTTT. This encodes CASSLNSGLNTEAFF.

At least ten counts were recorded for this clonotype. This rearrangement joins TRBV20-1 to TRBJ2-1; TRBD2 matches 9 bases. This CDR3 is built from 13 residues. Germline V gives CDR1 DFQATT, CDR2 SNEGSKA (reference sequence). V lost 6 bases to trimming and J lost 8 bases; unmatched junction nucleotides: 8. The CDR3 reads CSAGSGSGHEQFF. The CDR3 region has the DNA TGCAGTGCCGGTAGCGGGAGTGGGCATGAGCAGTTCTTC.

This clonotype occurred a few times. The J gene is TRBJ1-3, the V gene TRBV9; no reliable D call. CDR3 size: 15 residues. Deletions cut 0 bases from V and 8 bases from J, with 15 bases between. Germline values: CDR1 SGDLS, CDR2 YYNGEE. The CDR3 spells CASSVEPRAEDTIYF. The CDR3 DNA follows: TGTGCCAGCAGCGTAGAACCCCGGGCCGAGGACACCATATATTTT.

The chain has TRBV4-1 and TRBJ2-7, with 13 bases lining up with TRBD2. The CDR3 contains 17 residues. Germline trimming cut 1 base from V and 3 bases from J; bases unmatched to any gene: 6. Germline V gene data show CDR1 as MGHRA and CDR2 as YSYEKL. CDR3: CASSQVDGTSGIYEQYF. As DNA, the CDR3 is TGCGCCAGCAGCCAAGTCGACGGGACTAGCGGGATCTACGAGCAGTACTTC.

This clonotype was counted only a few times. CDR3 amino acids: CATSRVTGGGETQYF. In DNA, the CDR3 is TGTGCCACCAGCAGAGTTACAGGGGGCGGAGAGACCCAGTACTTC. The V gene is TRBV15, the J gene TRBJ2-5; 9 bases fit TRBD1. CDR3 length equals 15 residues. V gave up 1 base and J gave up 4 bases; unmatched junction bases: 4. The germline CDR1 and CDR2 sequences are LNHNV and YYDKDF (reference sequence).

The genes are TRBV6-5 and TRBJ2-2, with a possible D match to TRBD1 (5 bases). Germline V gene data show CDR1 as MNHEY and CDR2 as SVGAGI. V was trimmed by 0 bases and J by 4 bases, leaving 12 bases between them. This CDR3 contains 16 residues. DNA for the CDR3: TGTGCCAGCAGTTACTCAGGCAGGGTTGGCACCGGGGAGCTGTTTTTT. Encoded protein: CASSYSGRVGTGELFF.

Points on this clonotype: A much larger clonotype is one base distant, so this may be a read error. The gene calls are TRBV9 and TRBJ2-7; no reliable D call. CDR3 length: 14 residues. Germline V gene sequence: CDR1 SGDLS, CDR2 YYNGEE. This CDR3 reads CASSLLDGSYEPYF. CDR3 coding DNA: TGTGCCAGCAGCCTTCTAGACGGCTCCTACGAGCCGTACTTC.

The chain has TRBV3-1 and TRBJ2-1, with 15 bases fitting TRBD2. The CDR3 length is 20 residues. Germline CDR1 LGHDT, CDR2 YNNKEL (reference sequence). With V trimmed by 3 bases and J by 0 bases, 9 bases remained unmatched. The CDR3 nucleotides read TGTGCCAGCAGCCAGTACGGGACTAGCGGGGGGCGGAGCTCCTACAATGAGCAGTTCTTC. Translating it yields CASSQYGTSGGRSSYNEQFF.

The chain has TRBV6-1 and TRBJ2-5; D tentatively fits TRBD1 or TRBD2 (5 bases each). The CDR3 runs 14 residues. Trimming removed 8 bases from V and 3 bases from J, with 16 bases in between. The V gene's germline CDR1 is MNHNS and CDR2 SASEGT. The CDR3 DNA reads TGTGCCAGCTCATCCCGGGGCAGCAAAGAGACCCAGTACTTC. It is translated as CASSSRGSKETQYF.

The chain joins TRBV10-3 to TRBJ1-5, with D perhaps TRBD1 (5 bases). Germline assignment: CDR1 ENHRY and CDR2 SYGVKD. This CDR3 spans 15 amino acids. V was trimmed by 3 bases and J by 4 bases, leaving 13 bases between them. The CDR3 region has the DNA TGTGCCATCAGTGAAACCCGGGACGGGAATCAGCCCCAGCATTTT. It specifies CAISETRDGNQPQHF.

This clonotype was observed a handful of times. The chain recombines TRBV5-4 with TRBJ2-7; D possibly corresponds to TRBD1 (6 bases). CDR1 and CDR2 (germline): SGHNT, YYREEE (reference sequence). The CDR3 sequence is 14 residues long. V lost 0 bases and J 9 bases, leaving 16 bases between the germline ends. The CDR3 DNA follows: TGTGCCAGCAGCTTGGCCGACAGGACCTCAGGGCAGTACTTC. Protein product: CASSLADRTSGQYF. The full variable domain, its missing parts supplied by reference TRBV5-4 and TRBJ2-7, is ETGVTQSPTHLIKTRGQQVTLRCSSQSGHNTVSWYQQALGQGPQFIFQYYREEENGRGNFPPRFSGLQFPNYSSELNVNALELDDSALYLCASSLADRTSGQYFGPGTRLTVT.

In this sample, this clonotype turned up a few times. The rearrangement links TRBV18 to TRBJ2-1; 12 bases are shared with TRBD2. Germline V gene sequence: CDR1 KGHSH, CDR2 LQKENI. This CDR3 has 17 amino acids. With V trimmed by 2 bases and J by 0 bases, 2 bases remained unmatched. The CDR3 bases are TGTGCCAGCTCACCAATGACTAGCGGGAGCTCCTACAATGAGCAGTTCTTC. This codes for CASSPMTSGSSYNEQFF. Drawing the rest from reference TRBV18 and TRBJ2-1, the complete variable domain is NAGVMQNPRHLVRRRGQEARLRCSPMKGHSHVYWYRQLPEEGLKFMVYLQKENIIDESGMPKERFSAEFPKEGPSILRIQQVVRGDSAAYFCASSPMTSGSSYNEQFFGPGTRLTVL.

V gene TRBV12-3 or TRBV12-4 combines with J gene TRBJ1-1; no definite D call. The CDR3 extends over 13 amino acids. The V end was cut by 2 bases, the J end by 4 bases, with 8 bases between. The CDR3 protein is CASSLIVGTEAFF. In nucleotides, the CDR3 is TGTGCCAGCAGTTTAATTGTTGGCACTGAAGCTTTCTTT.

This clonotype was seen ten or more times. V and J are TRBV12-3 or TRBV12-4 and TRBJ2-4; D is unresolved. This CDR3 comprises 12 residues. Trimming removed 1 base at V and 7 bases at J, with 5 bases between. CDR3 protein: CASSLVENIQYF. In DNA, the CDR3 is TGTGCCAGCAGTTTAGTAGAGAACATTCAGTACTTC.

The rearrangement links TRBV10-3 to TRBJ1-5; tentatively, D is TRBD1 (6 bases). The CDR3 has 17 residues. Trimming stripped 0 bases from V and 3 bases from J, with 15 bases between. Germline V gene sequence: CDR1 ENHRY, CDR2 SYGVKD. The CDR3 loop reads CAISESFRQGINQPQHF. In DNA form, the CDR3 reads TGTGCCATCAGTGAGTCCTTTCGCCAGGGGATCAATCAGCCCCAGCATTTT.

This sequence joins TRBV7-9 and TRBJ2-5; D gene ambiguous. Germline lookup yields CDR1 SEHNR and CDR2 FQNEAQ (reference sequence). The V gene lost 7 bases and the J gene lost 5 bases, with 17 bases spanning the gap. This CDR3 comprises 14 residues. The CDR3 here is CASTPESLGETQYF. The DNA for the CDR3 is TGTGCCAGCACCCCCGAGTCATTGGGGGAGACCCAGTACTTC.

Here the CDR3 reads CASSLAPGTTRTDTQYF. CDR3 in DNA: TGCGCCAGCAGCTTGGCCCCCGGGACTACACGCACAGATACGCAGTATTTT. The rearrangement uses TRBV5-1 and TRBJ2-3, with TRBD2 matching 7 bases. Germline CDR1 is SGHRS and CDR2 is YFSETQ. The V segment lost 0 bases and the J segment 1 base; nucleotides outside the gene matches: 8. The CDR3 consists of 17 residues.

The CDR3 region is CASRSSGEQYF. The CDR3 bases are TGTGCCAGCAGATCCTCCGGCGAGCAGTACTTC. The rearrangement uses TRBV7-9 and TRBJ2-7; D is unresolved. Trimming took off 6 bases at V and 6 bases at J, with 9 bases between the two ends. The CDR3 loop spans 11 amino acids. Germline V CDR1 and CDR2: SEHNR, FQNEAQ (reference sequence).

This clonotype has just a few counts. The V and J genes are TRBV6-1 and TRBJ1-4; 7 positions agree with TRBD1. Trimming at V came to 8 bases and at J to 8 bases, leaving 11 bases not matched to a gene. Germline V gene lookup returns CDR1 MNHNS and CDR2 SASEGT. The length of the CDR3 is 14 residues. CDR3 in amino acids: CASGPTGMGEKLFF. In DNA form, the CDR3 reads TGTGCCAGCGGACCGACAGGGATGGGCGAAAAACTGTTTTTT.

This clonotype was counted ten times or more. The chain couples TRBV7-2 to TRBJ2-1; D remains unclear. Germline CDR1 SGHTA, CDR2 FQGNSA. The CDR3 loop spans 12 amino acids. V was trimmed by 5 bases and J by 10 bases, leaving 12 bases between them. The CDR3 sequence is CASSQGLIEQFF. The CDR3 coding sequence is TGTGCCAGCAGCCAAGGGCTTATCGAGCAGTTCTTC.

The rearrangement joins TRBV5-1 to TRBJ2-5; 9 bases line up with TRBD1. The CDR3 is 16 amino acids. CDR1 SGHRS and CDR2 YFSETQ come from the germline V gene. V dropped 2 bases and J dropped 5; count of bases not matched to a gene: 10. The chain's CDR3 is CASSFRTGVSWETQYF. In DNA form, the CDR3 reads TGCGCCAGCAGCTTTAGGACAGGGGTCTCGTGGGAGACCCAGTACTTC.

A remark on this clonotype: The junction shows a germline mismatch at one end, possibly a read error. V gene TRBV29-1 combines with J gene TRBJ2-7, with 9 bases identical to TRBD2. Germline loops: CDR1 SQVTM, CDR2 ANQGSEA. The length of the CDR3 is 16 residues. The CDR3 loop reads CSVEGLGGGAIYEQYF. The CDR3 coding sequence is TGCAGCGTAGAAGGCTTAGGCGGGGGGGCCATTTACGAGCAGTACTTC.

This clonotype came up a few times. This chain links TRBV5-8 with TRBJ2-1; 13 bases match TRBD2. The junction had 5 bases not matched to a gene; V was cut back by 4 bases and J by 7 bases. The CDR3 length is 15 residues. In germline, CDR1 is SGHTS, CDR2 YDEGEE. The CDR3 DNA is TGTGCCAGCAGCCTGGGACTAGCGGGAAGAAATGAGCAGTTCTTC. This gives the protein CASSLGLAGRNEQFF.